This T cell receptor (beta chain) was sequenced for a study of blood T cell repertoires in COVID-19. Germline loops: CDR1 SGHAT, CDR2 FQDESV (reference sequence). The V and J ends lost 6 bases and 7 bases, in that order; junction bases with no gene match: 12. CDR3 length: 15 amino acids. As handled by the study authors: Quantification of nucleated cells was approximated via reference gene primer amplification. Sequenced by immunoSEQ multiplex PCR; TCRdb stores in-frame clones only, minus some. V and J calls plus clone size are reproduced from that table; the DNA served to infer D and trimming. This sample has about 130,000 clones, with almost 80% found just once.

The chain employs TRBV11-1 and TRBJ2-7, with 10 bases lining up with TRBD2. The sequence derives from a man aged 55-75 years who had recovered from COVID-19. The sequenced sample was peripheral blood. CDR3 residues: CASSPSGRALEEQYF. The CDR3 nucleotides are TGTGCCAGCAGTCCAAGCGGGAGGGCCCTCGAGGAGCAGTACTTC.